This passage covers 30 T cell receptor beta chains from one sample sequenced in a study of early T cells in non-severe SARS-CoV-2 infection (dated by TCRdb to the early 2020s). The method behind the library was 5' RACE. The data were produced on a NextSeq 500. Through fastp at Q25 and MiXCR, TCRdb rebuilt clones from the public reads, retaining in-frame beta chains. Every entry covers one CDR3 protein and lists the most common genes and DNA from its rows. Here the sample has around 89,000 distinct CDR3 sequences; around 15% occur a single time. The top ten hold 0.45% to 0.75% of the sample. Input material: whole blood. The receptors here all came from an adult who was a healthcare worker with PCR-confirmed SARS-CoV-2 infection or an uninfected control (not recorded which).

The chain links TRBV3-1 to TRBJ2-2; D remains ambiguous. V dropped 6 bases and J dropped 8 bases, with 16 bases sitting between them. CDR1 is LGHDT and CDR2 is YNNKEL in the germline V gene (reference sequence). CDR3 size: 14 residues. The CDR3: CASRTLYASGELFF. CDR3 nucleotide sequence: TGTGCCAGCAGAACCCTCTATGCATCGGGGGAGCTGTTTTTT.

The chain is built from TRBV7-2 and TRBJ2-5; D possibly corresponds to TRBD2 (5 bases). From germline, CDR1 is SGHTA and CDR2 FQGNSA. This CDR3 has 14 residues. V was trimmed by 7 bases and J by 4 bases, leaving 16 bases between them. CDR3 sequence reads: CASTGPFEGETQYF. In DNA form, the CDR3 reads TGTGCCAGCACCGGGCCTTTCGAGGGAGAGACCCAGTACTTC.

This clonotype was observed once. This clone may be a read error of a much larger clone one base away. The V gene is TRBV5-4, the J gene TRBJ2-3; 15 bases match TRBD2. Germline loops: CDR1 SGHNT, CDR2 YYREEE (reference sequence). V was clipped by 4 bases and J by 0 bases; unmatched bases: 9. This CDR3 spans 19 amino acids. The CDR3 nucleotides are TGTGCCAGCAGCCTTTGCGGGACTAGCGGGGGGTCGAGCACAGATACGCAGTATTTT. As protein: CASSLCGTSGGSSTDTQYF.

This clonotype was recorded a few times. The chain employs TRBV24-1 and TRBJ2-2; no definite D call. The ends were cut back, 7 bases at V and 1 base at J, with 15 bases in the middle. There are 16 residues in the CDR3. The germline V gene has CDR1 KGHDR and CDR2 SFDVKD. The CDR3 nucleotides read TGTGCCACCAGCTCCGTCGTGGGATTGAACACCGGGGAGCTGTTTTTT. As protein: CATSSVVGLNTGELFF.

This clonotype was found a few times. J is TRBJ2-3 and V is TRBV6-4; 10 bases map to TRBD1. The CDR3 spans 15 residues. V was clipped by 9 bases and J by 3 bases; unmatched bases: 9. CDR1 is MRHNA and CDR2 is SNTAGT in the germline V gene. In DNA, the CDR3 is TGTGCCAGGGTTGACAGGGGGCTCGGGACAGATACGCAGTATTTT. Its protein product is CARVDRGLGTDTQYF.

This clonotype showed up just a few times. This chain links TRBV7-3 with TRBJ1-1; no definite D call. CDR1 and CDR2 from the germline V gene are SGHTA and FQGTGA. The ends were cut back, 1 base at V and 4 bases at J, with 7 bases in the middle. CDR3 length: 13 residues. The CDR3 sequence: CASSLSGSTEAFF. As DNA, the CDR3 is TGTGCCAGCAGCTTAAGCGGAAGCACTGAAGCTTTCTTT. Full variable domain (remainder filled in from reference TRBV7-3 and TRBJ1-1): GAGVSQTPSNKVTEKGKYVELRCDPISGHTALYWYRQSLGQGPEFLIYFQGTGAADDSGLPNDRFFAVRPEGSVSTLKIQRTERGDSAVYLCASSLSGSTEAFFGQGTRLTVV.

This clonotype has just a few counts. The chain links TRBV6-2 or TRBV6-3 to TRBJ2-7; 9 nucleotides align to TRBD1. This CDR3 is 13 amino acids long. V shed 4 bases, J shed 9 bases, and the junction held 7 bases outside the gene matches. Germline V gives CDR1 MNHEY, CDR2 SVGEGT. The CDR3 region is CASSSGQGGRQYV. The DNA of the CDR3 is TGTGCCAGCAGTTCGGGACAGGGAGGAAGGCAGTACGTC.

The chain joins TRBV4-1 to TRBJ1-5, with D maybe TRBD1 (5 bases). V shed 3 bases and J shed 0 bases, with 12 bases lying between them. This CDR3 is built from 16 residues. Germline CDR1 reads MGHRA; CDR2 reads YSYEKL. CDR3 in amino acids: CASSQYVGGSNQPQHF. Here the CDR3 DNA reads TGCGCCAGCAGCCAGTATGTTGGGGGTAGCAATCAGCCCCAGCATTTT.

The chain carries TRBV7-2 and TRBJ1-5; D ambiguous. The germline gives CDR1 SGHTA, CDR2 FQGNSA. Trimming stripped 1 base from V and 5 bases from J, with 15 bases between. CDR3 length: 16 residues. This CDR3 reads CASSLVMPGVDQPQHF. The CDR3, as DNA: TGTGCCAGCAGCTTAGTAATGCCCGGGGTTGATCAGCCCCAGCATTTT.

Here the CDR3 DNA reads TGTGCCAGCAGCCAACTTTCGACAGGATCCCCCGGGGAGCTGTTTTTT. Its protein is CASSQLSTGSPGELFF. The chain uses TRBV14 and TRBJ2-2; possible D gene TRBD1, 6 bases. Germline V gives CDR1 SGHDN, CDR2 FVKESK. This CDR3 has 16 amino acids. Trimming removed 2 bases from V and 6 bases from J, with 16 bases in between.

Comments on this clonotype: This may arise from a read error, as a much more abundant clone is one base away. V usage is TRBV6-2 or TRBV6-3 and J usage is TRBJ2-7; 10 nucleotides line up with TRBD1. This CDR3 has 15 amino acids. The trim removed 7 bases at V and 0 bases at J, leaving 6 bases unmatched. Germline lookup yields CDR1 MNHEY and CDR2 SVGEGT. Written as DNA, the CDR3 is TGTGCCAGCACACCCGGGACAGGGGACTCCTACGAGCAGTACGTC. Translating it yields CASTPGTGDSYEQYV.

The genes are TRBV20-1 and TRBJ2-2; 7 nucleotides line up with TRBD2. This CDR3 spans 15 amino acids. Trimming at V came to 0 bases and at J to 1 base, leaving 2 bases not matched to a gene. Germline V gives CDR1 DFQATT, CDR2 SNEGSKA (reference sequence). The chain's CDR3 is CSARDLAENTGELFF. DNA of the CDR3: TGCAGTGCTAGAGATCTAGCGGAGAACACCGGGGAGCTGTTTTTT.

This clonotype has a count of ten or more. This sequence joins TRBV12-3 or TRBV12-4 and TRBJ2-5; 8 bases are shared with TRBD2. Trimming at V came to 3 bases and at J to 2 bases, leaving 2 bases not matched to a gene. The CDR3 totals 14 residues. The CDR3 DNA follows: TGTGCCAGCAGTTTGGGCGGGGGGCAAGAGACCCAGTACTTC. The encoded protein is CASSLGGGQETQYF.

This clonotype appeared many times. The V and J genes are TRBV18 and TRBJ2-3, with D tentatively TRBD1 (6 bases). The CDR3 is made up of 15 amino acids. CDR1 is KGHSH, CDR2 LQKENI, per germline. The ends were cut back, 4 bases at V and 0 bases at J, with 11 bases in the middle. The CDR3 spells CASSLQGQSTDTQYF. The CDR3 DNA sequence: TGTGCCAGCTCACTACAGGGACAAAGCACAGATACGCAGTATTTT.

This clonotype was recorded a few times. The rearrangement links TRBV5-1 to TRBJ2-7, with a tentative D call TRBD2 (6 bases). The CDR3 runs to 14 residues. CDR1 and CDR2 (germline): SGHRS, YFSETQ. Trimming took off 4 bases at V and 6 bases at J, with 17 bases between the two ends. The CDR3 reads CASSPSTRRGEQYV. In DNA, the CDR3 is TGCGCCAGCAGCCCCTCAACTAGGAGGGGCGAGCAGTACGTC.

This clonotype was detected a few times. The chain combines TRBV5-4 with TRBJ1-3, with D perhaps TRBD1 (6 bases). V was cut by 3 bases and J by 3 bases, with 16 bases left in between. Germline V CDR1 and CDR2: SGHNT, YYREEE (reference sequence). The CDR3 contains 16 residues. The CDR3 nucleotides are TGTGCCAGCAGCTCGACAGGACGAGGTTTTGGAAACACCATATATTTT. This codes for CASSSTGRGFGNTIYF.

This clonotype was counted only a few times. The V call is TRBV3-1, the J call TRBJ1-5; D is unresolved. Germline CDR1 and CDR2: LGHDT and YNNKEL (reference sequence). Trimming took off 4 bases at V and 2 bases at J, with 6 bases between the two ends. CDR3 length: 13 amino acids. CDR3 loop: CASSRTGNQPQHF. CDR3 DNA sequence: TGTGCCAGCAGCCGAACGGGCAATCAGCCCCAGCATTTT.

This clonotype was picked up one time. The rearrangement links TRBV10-3 to TRBJ2-1, with 16 bases that match TRBD2. The CDR3 is 16 residues long. V lost 6 bases and J lost 5; bases outside the gene matches: 4. The germline gives CDR1 ENHRY, CDR2 SYGVKD. CDR3 amino acids: CAIRSGLAGGNNEQFF. The DNA for the CDR3 is TGTGCCATCAGGTCGGGACTAGCGGGGGGGAACAATGAGCAGTTCTTC.

This clonotype was detected only once. The chain has TRBV7-9 and TRBJ2-1; D is undetermined. The CDR3 consists of 13 residues. Between the trimmed V and J ends, which lost 1 base and 8 bases, there was a span of 9 bases. The germline V gene has CDR1 SEHNR and CDR2 FQNEAQ (reference sequence). The CDR3, as DNA: TGTGCCAGCAGCTTAGGTTGGCAGGATGAGCAGTTCTTC. As protein: CASSLGWQDEQFF.

The chain has TRBV7-3 and TRBJ2-2; 8 nucleotides match TRBD1. Germline-derived CDR1 and CDR2 are SGHTA and FQGTGA. Unmatched junction bases numbered 5, after V lost 5 bases and J lost 6 bases. The CDR3 consists of 14 residues. The DNA of the CDR3 is TGTGCCAGCAGCAAAGACAGGGGATCCGGGGAGCTGTTTTTT. Its protein is CASSKDRGSGELFF.

This clonotype was seen at least ten times. The chain joins TRBV29-1 to TRBJ1-2, with D tentatively TRBD1 (5 bases). Between the trimmed V and J ends, which lost 2 bases and 6 bases, there was a span of 13 bases. CDR3 length: 13 residues. CDR1 SQVTM and CDR2 ANQGSEA come from the germline V gene. CDR3 amino acids: CSVELRGPHGYTF. As DNA, the CDR3 is TGCAGCGTTGAATTACGGGGCCCCCATGGCTACACCTTC. Complete variable domain (other parts from reference TRBV29-1 and TRBJ1-2): SAVISQKPSRDICQRGTSLTIQCQVDSQVTMMFWYRQQPGQSLTLIATANQGSEATYESGFVIDKFPISRPNLTFSTLTVSNMSPEDSSIYLCSVELRGPHGYTFGSGTRLTVV.

The V gene is TRBV15, the J gene TRBJ2-7; D is perhaps TRBD2 (6 bases). The CDR3 sequence is 11 residues long. V was shortened by 8 bases and J by 6 bases, with 11 bases between the two germline ends. The V gene's germline CDR1 is LNHNV and CDR2 YYDKDF (reference sequence). The CDR3 sequence is CATQLGSEQYV. In DNA, the CDR3 is TGTGCCACCCAGCTCGGGAGCGAGCAGTACGTC.

This clonotype was seen once. DNA for the CDR3: TGTGCCAGCAGCCGTTCCGGGGTATCATCCAGCGTCTCTGGAAACACCATATATTTT. Translating gives CASSRSGVSSSVSGNTIYF. V is TRBV6-5 and J is TRBJ1-3; unclear D gene. CDR1 MNHEY and CDR2 SVGAGI come from the germline V gene. The ends were cut back, 6 bases at V and 0 bases at J, with 24 bases in the middle. This CDR3 has 19 amino acids.

The chain recombines TRBV18 with TRBJ2-2; 10 bases align to TRBD1. The CDR3 length is 15 residues. Trimming took 8 bases from V and 2 from J; bases not matched to a gene: 5. The germline gives CDR1 KGHSH, CDR2 LQKENI. CDR3 residues: CASTRTGGNTGELFF. CDR3 DNA sequence: TGTGCCAGCACGAGGACAGGGGGAAACACCGGGGAGCTGTTTTTT.

This clonotype is deemed medium-sized. The chain recombines TRBV29-1 with TRBJ1-2; 7 bases agree with TRBD1. Per the germline V gene, CDR1 is SQVTM and CDR2 is ANQGSEA. V was clipped by 7 bases and J by 2 bases; unmatched bases: 7. The CDR3 totals 13 residues. The CDR3 reads CSAQGGQNYGYTF. CDR3 bases: TGCAGCGCCCAAGGGGGACAGAACTATGGCTACACCTTC.

The chain carries TRBV2 and TRBJ2-1; the D gene is possibly TRBD1 (5 bases). V lost 0 bases to trimming and J lost 6 bases, with 18 bases between them. CDR1 and CDR2 (germline): SNHLY, FYNNEI. The CDR3 consists of 17 residues. DNA for the CDR3: TGTGCCAGCAGTGAAGCGAGTTCCAGGGTCTCCACCAATGAGCAGTTCTTC. Protein sequence: CASSEASSRVSTNEQFF.

The chain has TRBV12-3 or TRBV12-4 and TRBJ2-3, with 8 bases identical to TRBD2. Losses at the gene ends were 6 bases for V and 4 bases for J; bases not matched to a gene: 9. CDR3 length: 15 amino acids. The CDR3 region has the DNA TGTGCCAGCAGCCCTAGCTCCGGGGGGGCAGATACGCAGTATTTT. Protein sequence: CASSPSSGGADTQYF.

As to this clonotype: Possible read error: a much larger clone is one base away. V and J are TRBV6-5 and TRBJ1-5; possibly TRBD1 for D (6 bases). CDR1 is MNHEY and CDR2 is SVGAGI in the germline V gene. V was shortened by 6 bases and J by 7 bases, with 19 bases between the two germline ends. The CDR3 covers 15 residues. For the CDR3, the DNA is TGTGCCAGCAGCTCGCTAGGGACAATCGAGCAGCCCCAGCATTTT. Its translation is CASSSLGTIEQPQHF.

The CDR3 DNA follows: TGTGCCAGCAGCTTAAGAGAGAAGCGTCCAGGGAACACTGAAGCTTTCTTT. The encoded protein is CASSLREKRPGNTEAFF. The gene calls are TRBV7-2 and TRBJ1-1, with unresolved D. CDR1 SGHTA and CDR2 FQGNSA come from the germline V gene. The germline V and J ends were trimmed by 2 bases and 1 base, with 17 bases remaining between them. The CDR3 covers 17 residues.

This clonotype appeared a few times. The rearrangement joins TRBV5-5 to TRBJ2-5; D ambiguous. The length of the CDR3 is 13 residues. Trimming left V 1 base short and J 3 bases short, with 7 bases between. Germline loops: CDR1 SGHKS, CDR2 YYEKEE (reference sequence). In DNA, the CDR3 is TGTGCCAGCAGCTTGCTGAGGAAAGAGACCCAGTACTTC. It is translated as CASSLLRKETQYF.